The clone carrying this T cell receptor (beta chain) has only a few counts. Antigen unknown. The data belong to a study of blood T cells in healthy people across ages. About the research overall: Researchers report that template switching captured about one barcoded beta molecule per two T cells. Study findings and constraints: In older individuals, TCR beta diversity per million T cells was lower, falling roughly linearly with age.

Donors were systemically healthy Caucasian individuals from Russia aged about 6 to 95 years. With a J-beta primer mix and a sample-barcoded 5' primer, a second PCR ran 7 to 11 cycles. TCRdb independently ran MiXCR on the 5' RACE reads; one entry per CDR3 protein. The sample holds 2 million or so distinct CDR3 sequences, roughly 49% seen once. The CDR3 contains 14 residues. Losses at the gene ends were 6 bases for V and 6 bases for J; bases not matched to a gene: 10. Germline-derived CDR1 and CDR2 are DFQATT and SNEGSKA (reference sequence). This TCR was recovered from a woman between 35 and 50 years old in good health. The sample was blood. V usage is TRBV20-1 and J usage is TRBJ2-1; 8 nucleotides agree with TRBD2. Here the CDR3 reads CSAGGVAGFNEQFF. The CDR3 DNA is TGCAGTGCCGGAGGAGTAGCGGGGTTCAATGAGCAGTTCTTC.